What follows is one T cell receptor beta chain and its context. Its specificity is unknown. With a J-beta primer mix and a sample-barcoded 5' primer, a second PCR ran about 6 to 11 cycles. TCRdb redid the calling of the 5' RACE reads with MiXCR, one entry per CDR3 protein. The sample includes some 890,000 distinct CDR3 sequences, just under 30% of them seen just once. The data stem from a study of blood T cells in healthy people across ages. Notes on the study in general: Any changes in expanded clonotypes were possibly confounded, as donor CMV status remained unknown.

The V gene end was trimmed by 2 bases and the J gene end by 5 bases; junction bases not matched to a gene: 5. The V gene's germline CDR1 is SGHDN and CDR2 FVKESK. The CDR3 covers 14 residues. These data also formed part of another study, on T cells of mothers and their children.

This chain connects TRBV14 to TRBJ2-5; TRBD1 matches 7 bases. This TCR was sampled from a woman in her thirties or forties in good health. Sequencing input: blood. CDR3 nucleotide sequence: TGTGCCAGCAGCCAACTGACAGGGCACGAGACCCAGTACTTC. The encoded protein is CASSQLTGHETQYF.